This TCR beta chain is drawn from a study of blood T cell repertoires in COVID-19. In germline, CDR1 is SGHVS, CDR2 FNYEAQ. This CDR3 is built from 17 residues. The V segment lost 1 base and the J segment 10 bases; nucleotides outside the gene matches: 13. Clones were read by immunoSEQ multiplex PCR, and TCRdb kept only the in-frame ones, dropping some. The top ten hold approximately 1% of the sample, which has roughly 380,000 clones, almost 90% seen once. This TCR derives from a woman under 40 who had been exposed to COVID-19. Sequencing was carried out using PBMCs or T cells enriched from blood (not recorded which). The chain is built from TRBV7-6 and TRBJ1-6, with 7 bases aligning to TRBD1. CDR3: CASSLGSGGKVYSPLHF. CDR3 nucleotide sequence: TGTGCCAGCAGCTTAGGGTCAGGGGGTAAAGTATACTCACCCCTCCACTTT.